A single sample gave rise to the 4 T cell receptor beta chains below, sequenced in a study of OX40 agonist ivuxolimab in advanced cancers. TCRdb keeps only in-frame clones here, not all; method: immunoSEQ multiplex PCR. Here the sample spans under 60,000 clones, roughly nine tenths being singletons. Sample: CD4+ or CD8+ T cells sorted from blood, taken in a trial of the OX40 agonist ivuxolimab. The receptor source for this set is an adult with an advanced solid tumor such as melanoma, head and neck, liver or kidney cancer.

This clone was picked up one time. The chain carries TRBV7-9 and TRBJ2-1; D possibly corresponds to TRBD2 (5 bases). In germline, CDR1 is SEHNR, CDR2 FQNEAQ (reference sequence). CDR3 length: 11 amino acids. Trimming stripped 8 bases from V and 9 bases from J, with 11 bases between. CDR3 sequence (DNA): TGTGCCAGCCTGGGAGTTGGTGAGCAGTTCTTC. Encoded protein: CASLGVGEQFF.

This chain links TRBV6-5 with TRBJ2-2, with 7 bases that match TRBD1. The germline V gene encodes CDR1 MNHEY and CDR2 SVGAGI. The CDR3 runs 13 residues. Trimming cost V 4 bases and J 6 bases; bases outside gene matches: 2. CDR3 sequence reads: CASSSGGPGELFF. Here the CDR3 DNA reads TGTGCCAGCAGTTCAGGGGGTCCCGGGGAGCTGTTTTTT.

The chain is built from TRBV9 and TRBJ2-2; D is uncertain. The V end was cut by 2 bases, the J end by 1 base, with 6 bases between. The CDR3 covers 14 residues. The germline gives CDR1 SGDLS, CDR2 YYNGEE. CDR3 sequence (DNA): TGTGCCAGCAGCGTGAACCGGAACACCGGGGAGCTGTTTTTT. It yields the protein CASSVNRNTGELFF.

This clone was picked up many times. The chain uses TRBV5-4 and TRBJ1-1; 8 bases map to TRBD1. The CDR3 spans 14 residues. J gave up 2 bases and V 6 bases, and 6 bases lay outside the gene matches. Germline V gene data show CDR1 as SGHNT and CDR2 as YYREEE (reference sequence). The CDR3 coding sequence is TGTGCCAGCACCAGACAGGGGCCCAACACTGAAGCTTTCTTT. As protein: CASTRQGPNTEAFF.